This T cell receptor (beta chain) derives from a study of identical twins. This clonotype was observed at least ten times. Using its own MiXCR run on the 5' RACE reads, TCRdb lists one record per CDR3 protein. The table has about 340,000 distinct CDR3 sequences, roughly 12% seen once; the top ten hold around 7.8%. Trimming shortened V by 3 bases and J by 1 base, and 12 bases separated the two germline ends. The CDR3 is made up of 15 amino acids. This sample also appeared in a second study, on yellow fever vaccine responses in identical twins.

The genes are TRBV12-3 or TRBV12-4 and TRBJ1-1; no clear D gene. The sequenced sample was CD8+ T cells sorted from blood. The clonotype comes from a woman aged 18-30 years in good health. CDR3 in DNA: TGTGCCAGCAGTTTGATAAGTGATTGGAACACTGAAGCTTTCTTT. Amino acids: CASSLISDWNTEAFF.